This T cell receptor beta chain was sequenced in a study of blood T cell repertoires in COVID-19. Whole-study context: T cells, B-cell-depleted T cells, or PBMCs provided the cDNA or gDNA that served as material.

Sequencing used immunoSEQ multiplex PCR; TCRdb keeps in-frame clones, though not all of them. The sample has about 200,000 clones; more than 70% are singletons. The CDR3 is 17 amino acids. V gave up 0 bases and J gave up 4 bases; unmatched junction bases: 11. CDR1 is MNHEY and CDR2 is SMNVEV in the germline V gene (reference sequence). The chain links TRBV27 to TRBJ1-1; TRBD1 aligns across 7 bases. The sequenced sample consisted of peripheral blood. The receptor was derived from a man aged 50-60 years with COVID-19, enrolled during active disease. The CDR3 region is CASSLSVLDRVGTEAFF. CDR3 bases: TGTGCCAGCAGTTTATCGGTCCTCGACAGGGTAGGCACTGAAGCTTTCTTT.